A selection of T cell receptor beta chains follows, all from one sample in a study of technical replicates of blood from several donors. Sequenced by immunoSEQ multiplex PCR; TCRdb stores in-frame clones only, minus some. The data contain 65,000 to 85,000 clones, 75% to 95% of them singletons. Sequencing used T cells isolated from PBMCs. Source of these receptors: a human donor in good health. CDR3s include the opening cysteine and the closing phenylalanine or tryptophan. The D gene is left open where the match is weak. Not all rows give a size; the values are once, few, many and, for expanded clones, a class.

V gene	clone size	J gene	D gene	CDR3 protein	CDR3 DNA
TRBV28	-	TRBJ2-1	TRBD2	CASSLIWREGNDEQFF	TGTGCCAGCAGTTTAATCTGGCGGGAGGGGAATGATGAGCAGTTCTTC
TRBV6-1	-	TRBJ1-5	-	CASSAGVYQPQHF	TGTGCCAGCAGTGCAGGGGTTTATCAGCCCCAGCATTTT
TRBV28	-	TRBJ1-5	-	CASSLVTVQPQHF	TGTGCCAGCAGTTTAGTAACGGTTCAGCCCCAGCATTTT
TRBV10-2	-	TRBJ2-1	-	CASSVAGGGEQFF	TGCGCCAGCAGTGTTGCAGGGGGAGGTGAGCAGTTCTTC
TRBV5-1	once	TRBJ2-1	-	CASTKSTINEQFF	TGCGCCAGCACCAAGAGTACGATCAATGAGCAGTTCTTC
TRBV7-9	-	TRBJ2-7	-	CASSLSQYEQYF	TGTGCCAGCAGCTTATCACAATACGAGCAGTACTTC
TRBV7-2	-	TRBJ2-5	-	CASRQSTIYETQYF	TGTGCCAGCAGACAAAGTACTATTTATGAGACCCAGTACTTC
TRBV5-1	-	TRBJ2-3	TRBD2	CASSGSSGGTDTQYF	TGCGCCAGCAGCGGCTCTAGCGGAGGCACAGATACGCAGTATTTT
TRBV19	-	TRBJ2-7	TRBD2	CASSIFPNDGTSGIADYEQYF	TGTGCCAGTAGTATATTCCCGAACGACGGGACTAGCGGGATCGCGGACTACGAGCAGTACTTC
TRBV5-1	-	TRBJ2-3	-	CASSLAGEPEDTQYF	TGCGCCAGCAGCTTGGCCGGGGAGCCGGAAGATACGCAGTATTTT
TRBV7-2	-	TRBJ2-7	TRBD2	CASSSRSGSSYEQYF	TGTGCCAGCAGCTCACGCAGCGGGAGCTCCTACGAGCAGTACTTC
TRBV7-6	-	TRBJ2-5	-	CASSDSWRGRKTQYF	TGTGCCAGCAGCGACTCCTGGAGGGGTCGAAAGACCCAGTACTTC
TRBV5-8	-	TRBJ2-1	-	CASTLSAKSWNEQFF	TGTGCCAGCACCCTTAGTGCGAAGTCCTGGAATGAGCAGTTCTTC
TRBV28	-	TRBJ1-2	TRBD1	CASSSTGTGLLGGYTF	TGTGCCAGCAGTTCTACCGGGACAGGGCTGTTGGGTGGCTACACCTTC
TRBV19	-	TRBJ2-1	TRBD1	CASSTGQGSYNEQFF	TGTGCCAGTAGTACCGGACAGGGATCTTACAATGAGCAGTTCTTC
TRBV10-3	-	TRBJ1-2	TRBD1	CAIRPFKDRDKANYGYTF	TGTGCCATCAGACCATTTAAGGACAGGGATAAGGCTAACTATGGCTACACCTTC
TRBV7-7	once	TRBJ2-1	TRBD2	CASSLLTSGRANEQFF	TGTGCCAGCAGCTTACTTACTAGCGGGAGGGCCAATGAGCAGTTCTTC
TRBV2	-	TRBJ2-7	TRBD2	CASTRGREGSYEQYF	TGTGCCAGCACTCGGGGTCGGGAGGGTTCCTACGAGCAGTACTTC
TRBV15	-	TRBJ1-5	-	CATSLGRGADQPQHF	TGTGCCACCAGCCTCGGGCGCGGGGCTGATCAGCCCCAGCATTTT
TRBV11-3	-	TRBJ2-3	TRBD1	CASSLDRDTDTQYF	TGTGCCAGCAGCTTGGACAGGGACACAGATACGCAGTATTTT
TRBV28	-	TRBJ2-1	-	CASSLWDSLSYNEQFF	TGTGCCAGCAGTTTATGGGACTCCCTCTCCTACAATGAGCAGTTCTTC
TRBV11-2	-	TRBJ1-1	-	CASSLDPVGQNTEAFF	TGTGCCAGCAGCTTAGACCCCGTGGGGCAGAACACTGAAGCTTTCTTT
TRBV6-1	-	TRBJ1-2	-	CASSAAGYGYTF	TGTGCCAGCAGTGCAGCCGGCTATGGCTACACCTTC
TRBV29-1	-	TRBJ2-1	TRBD2	CSSSGGADNEQFF	TGCAGCTCTAGCGGAGGGGCAGACAATGAGCAGTTCTTC
TRBV28	-	TRBJ2-7	-	CASSSGSPYEQYF	TGTGCCAGCAGTTCAGGGTCCCCCTACGAGCAGTACTTC
TRBV6-1	-	TRBJ1-2	-	CASSEAGTGLGYTF	TGTGCCAGCAGTGAAGCAGGAACAGGGCTTGGCTACACCTTC
TRBV10-3	-	TRBJ2-1	TRBD2	CAISGRLAGHNEQFF	TGTGCCATCAGTGGAAGACTAGCGGGACACAATGAGCAGTTCTTC
TRBV5-1	-	TRBJ2-7	-	CASSLLGSSYEQYF	TGCGCCAGCAGCTTGCTGGGGAGCTCCTACGAGCAGTACTTC
TRBV6-1	-	TRBJ1-5	TRBD1	CAGAPGQGGDQPQHF	TGTGCCGGGGCTCCGGGACAGGGGGGGGATCAGCCCCAGCATTTT
TRBV10-1	-	TRBJ1-1	-	CASSGPGNTEAFF	TGCGCCAGCAGTGGGCCGGGGAACACTGAAGCTTTCTTT
TRBV19	-	TRBJ1-2	-	CASSIQGIGYTF	TGTGCCAGTAGTATCCAGGGTATCGGCTACACCTTC
TRBV18	-	TRBJ1-5	TRBD1	CASSPIDTGGGQPQHF	TGTGCCAGCTCACCAATTGATACAGGGGGCGGTCAGCCCCAGCATTTT
TRBV11-2	-	TRBJ2-7	-	CASSFFPSSYEQYF	TGTGCCAGCAGCTTCTTTCCGAGCTCCTACGAGCAGTACTTC
TRBV7-9	-	TRBJ1-2	-	CASSLGRVDGYTF	TGTGCCAGCAGCTTAGGCAGGGTGGATGGCTACACCTTC
TRBV5-4	once	TRBJ2-3	TRBD2	CASSFSGATDTQYF	TGTGCCAGCAGCTTCAGCGGGGCTACAGATACGCAGTATTTT
TRBV4-2	-	TRBJ2-1	TRBD1	CASSPLGETGAYNEQFF	TGTGCCAGCAGCCCATTGGGGGAGACAGGGGCCTACAATGAGCAGTTCTTC
TRBV4-1	-	TRBJ2-5	-	CASSQTQAVPGETQYF	TGCGCCAGCAGTCAAACACAGGCGGTGCCTGGGGAGACCCAGTACTTC
TRBV7-9	-	TRBJ1-1	-	CASTLPTGGAEAFF	TGTGCCAGCACCCTCCCGACGGGGGGGGCTGAAGCTTTCTTT
TRBV5-1	-	TRBJ2-7	TRBD2	CASSLSSGSSYEQYF	TGCGCCAGCAGCTTATCTAGCGGGAGTTCCTACGAGCAGTACTTC
TRBV6-1	-	TRBJ1-2	-	CASSQTGKGNYGYTF	TGTGCCAGCAGCCAGACGGGGAAAGGAAACTATGGCTACACCTTC